What follows are 30 T cell receptor beta chains derived from one specimen sequenced in a study of blood T cells in healthy people across ages. Then a second PCR, running roughly 7 to 11 cycles, was carried out with a sample-barcoded 5' primer and a J-beta primer mix. Using its own MiXCR run on the 5' RACE reads, TCRdb lists one record per CDR3 protein. The repertoire holds 1.5 million to 2 million distinct CDR3 sequences, with 49% as singletons. Sample: blood. These receptors all stem from a woman in her forties in good health.

This clonotype occurred once. The gene calls are TRBV29-1 and TRBJ2-1; perhaps TRBD1 as D (5 bases). This CDR3 has 14 residues. Germline assignment: CDR1 SQVTM and CDR2 ANQGSEA. V lost 3 bases, J lost 4 bases, and 13 bases lay in between. The CDR3 region has the DNA TGCAGCGTTGACAAGGGGAAGGTTTACAATGAGCAGTTCTTC. Translation: CSVDKGKVYNEQFF.

This chain links TRBV6-6 with TRBJ2-7; 8 bases line up with TRBD1. The J call may be wrong; the DNA end is better matched by TRBJ2-5. Germline V gene lookup returns CDR1 MNHNY and CDR2 SVGAGI (reference sequence). This CDR3 comprises 13 residues. CDR3 bases: TGTGCCAGCAGTCGCAGGGGGCCGGAGACCCAGTACTTC. It yields the protein CASSRRGPETQYF.

This clonotype appeared a few times. The DNA of the CDR3 is TGTGCCAGCAGCCAGGACGACGGTCTGTGGGAGCAGTACTTC. This gives the protein CASSQDDGLWEQYF. The chain employs TRBV14 and TRBJ2-4; possible D gene TRBD2, 5 bases. In germline, CDR1 is SGHDN, CDR2 FVKESK. V lost 3 bases and J lost 13, with 19 bases in between. The CDR3 consists of 14 residues.

The V and J genes are TRBV7-8 and TRBJ1-2; possibly TRBD1 for D (5 bases). Trimming cost V 0 bases and J 8 bases, with 16 bases left between them. The germline V gene has CDR1 SGHVS and CDR2 FQNEAQ. The CDR3 is 15 residues long. This chain's CDR3 is CASSLAQPGLRGYTF. The CDR3, as DNA: TGTGCCAGCAGCTTAGCTCAACCGGGACTCAGGGGCTACACCTTC.

This clonotype was seen a few times. The genes are TRBV11-2 and TRBJ2-7, with 7 bases aligning to TRBD1. The CDR3 has 15 amino acids. V was pared by 2 bases and J by 2 bases, with 6 bases of the junction left unmatched. The germline V gene has CDR1 SGHAT and CDR2 FQNNGV. For the CDR3, the DNA is TGTGCCAGCAGCTTATCAGACAGGGACACCTACGAGCAGTACTTC. Its translation: CASSLSDRDTYEQYF.

V and J are TRBV27 and TRBJ1-2; TRBD1 agrees at 10 bases. Germline V lookup: CDR1 MNHEY, CDR2 SMNVEV (reference sequence). J was trimmed by 7 bases and V by 5 bases; bases with no gene match: 13. The CDR3 consists of 16 residues. The CDR3 here is CASSRDRGGLLGGYTF. The CDR3, as DNA: TGTGCCAGCAGTCGGGACAGGGGAGGATTGTTGGGTGGCTACACCTTC.

This sequence joins TRBV12-3 or TRBV12-4 and TRBJ2-3, with 14 bases lining up with TRBD2. V gave up 7 bases and J gave up 0 bases; unmatched junction bases: 6. The CDR3 spans 17 residues. CDR3 DNA: TGTGCCAGCAACCCGGGACTAGCGGGGGTTAGCACAGATACGCAGTATTTT. This encodes CASNPGLAGVSTDTQYF.

As to this clonotype: The germline gene is not matched at one end of the junction; a read error may be the cause. The genes are TRBV15 and TRBJ2-1; the D is unclear. Germline CDR1 reads LNHNV; CDR2 reads YYDKDF (reference sequence). This CDR3 has 14 residues. In nucleotides, the CDR3 is TGTGCCACCAGCAGAGCTATTTCCTACAATGAGCGGTTCTTC. Protein: CATSRAISYNERFF.

This clonotype was detected a few times. This chain uses TRBV28 with TRBJ1-5; possibly TRBD1 for D (5 bases). There are 14 residues in the CDR3. Germline-derived CDR1 and CDR2 are MDHEN and SYDVKM. The V end was cut by 2 bases, the J end by 4 bases, with 9 bases between. CDR3 sequence: CASSLVRGNQPQHF. Here the CDR3 DNA reads TGTGCCAGCAGTTTAGTAAGGGGTAATCAGCCCCAGCATTTT.

This clonotype occurred once. J is TRBJ1-2 and V is TRBV5-1, with unresolved D. Trimming stripped 4 bases from V and 3 bases from J, with 13 bases between. This CDR3 contains 14 residues. CDR1 and CDR2 (germline): SGHRS, YFSETQ. CDR3 DNA sequence: TGCGCCAGCAGCCACGGCCCATCGGACTATGGCTACACCTTC. Its translation: CASSHGPSDYGYTF.

This chain links TRBV6-5 with TRBJ2-7, with 8 bases identical to TRBD2. Germline V gives CDR1 MNHEY, CDR2 SVGAGI. J was trimmed by 0 bases and V by 11 bases; bases with no gene match: 9. The CDR3 sequence is 14 residues long. The CDR3 DNA is TGTGCCGCCCAGGGGACTAGGGACTCCTACGAGCAGTACTTC. This codes for CAAQGTRDSYEQYF.

This sequence joins TRBV7-2 and TRBJ2-1, with 14 nucleotides matching TRBD2. CDR1 is SGHTA and CDR2 is FQGNSA in the germline V gene. After removal of 4 bases from V and 8 bases from J, the junction contained 7 bases not matched to a gene. CDR3 length equals 16 residues. In DNA, the CDR3 is TGTGCCAGCAGCTCACCAGGACTAGCGGGGGGCCATGAGCAGTTCTTC. Protein sequence: CASSSPGLAGGHEQFF.

The table lists this clonotype with a few counts. J is TRBJ2-1 and V is TRBV12-3 or TRBV12-4, with 7 positions matching TRBD2. The CDR3 is 12 residues long. Losses at the gene ends were 5 bases for V and 8 bases for J; bases not matched to a gene: 3. This CDR3 is CASSAGVDEQFF. The DNA for the CDR3 is TGTGCCAGCAGTGCGGGGGTCGATGAGCAGTTCTTC.

This sequence joins TRBV5-1 and TRBJ2-1; the match to TRBD2 covers 10 bases. This CDR3 spans 16 amino acids. V gave up 2 bases and J gave up 7 bases; unmatched junction bases: 9. The germline V gene has CDR1 SGHRS and CDR2 YFSETQ. CDR3 sequence (DNA): TGCGCCAGCAGCTTTGGAGCGGGGGGGTTAAGGAATGAGCAGTTCTTC. Protein product: CASSFGAGGLRNEQFF.

The rearrangement joins TRBV20-1 to TRBJ2-3; D gene uncertain. V was cut by 3 bases and J by 2 bases, with 15 bases left in between. Germline-derived CDR1 and CDR2 are DFQATT and SNEGSKA (reference sequence). CDR3 length equals 15 residues. In DNA, the CDR3 is TGCAGTGCTAGTCCCGCGCAGGACCCCACAGATACGCAGTATTTT. Its translation is CSASPAQDPTDTQYF.

The rearrangement uses TRBV2 and TRBJ1-4, with 7 bases fitting TRBD1. Trimming took 7 bases from V and 8 from J; bases not matched to a gene: 10. Germline V CDR1 and CDR2: SNHLY, FYNNEI. This CDR3 is built from 14 residues. This CDR3 is CASNGNRGEEKLFF. The CDR3 DNA is TGTGCCAGCAACGGGAACAGGGGAGAAGAAAAACTGTTTTTT. Full variable domain (missing parts from reference TRBV2 and TRBJ1-4): EPEVTQTPSHQVTQMGQEVILRCVPISNHLYFYWYRQILGQKVEFLVSFYNNEISEKSEIFDDQFSVERPDGSNFTLKIRSTKLEDSAMYFCASNGNRGEEKLFFGSGTQLSVL.

This clonotype came up once. V gene TRBV6-1 combines with J gene TRBJ1-1; D remains unclear. V was clipped by 0 bases and J by 1 base, with 6 bases between them. This CDR3 contains 14 residues. Germline values: CDR1 MNHNS, CDR2 SASEGT. CDR3 coding DNA: TGTGCCAGCAGTGAAGCGTGGAGGAACACTGAAGCTTTCTTT. It yields the protein CASSEAWRNTEAFF.

The chain has TRBV4-1 and TRBJ2-5, with 7 bases that match TRBD2. The CDR3 sequence is 15 residues long. After removal of 4 bases from V and 1 base from J, the junction contained 6 bases not matched to a gene. The V gene's germline CDR1 is MGHRA and CDR2 YSYEKL. In DNA, the CDR3 is TGCGCCAGCAGCCGAGTTGGACTAGGCCAAGAGACCCAGTACTTC. Its translation is CASSRVGLGQETQYF.

J is TRBJ1-4 and V is TRBV4-1; the D gene is possibly TRBD1 (5 bases). Deletions cut 5 bases from V and 0 bases from J, with 16 bases between. The CDR3 sequence is 17 residues long. Germline CDR1 is MGHRA and CDR2 is YSYEKL. Here the CDR3 reads CASSRTGGGATNEKLFF. The CDR3 DNA is TGCGCCAGCAGCAGAACAGGTGGTGGGGCAACTAATGAAAAACTGTTTTTT.

The chain employs TRBV7-9 and TRBJ1-1; 7 nucleotides agree with TRBD1. The CDR3 spans 16 residues. The V segment lost 5 bases and the J segment 2 bases; nucleotides outside the gene matches: 11. CDR1 and CDR2 (germline): SEHNR, FQNEAQ (reference sequence). DNA for the CDR3: TGTGCCAGCAGCCAAGCTCCGGGACAGAGTAACACTGAAGCTTTCTTT. This codes for CASSQAPGQSNTEAFF.

This clonotype showed up just once. This chain connects TRBV6-5 to TRBJ1-1, with 9 bases that match TRBD1. J lost 7 bases, V lost 5 bases, and 5 bases had no gene match. CDR1 and CDR2 (germline): MNHEY, SVGAGI. The length of the CDR3 is 13 residues. In DNA form, the CDR3 reads TGTGCCAGCAGTCAGGACAGGGGATTTGAAGCTTTCTTT. Translating gives CASSQDRGFEAFF.

In this sample, this clonotype turned up a few times. The V gene is TRBV20-1, the J gene TRBJ1-5, with TRBD1 matching 8 bases. There are 17 residues in the CDR3. From germline, CDR1 is DFQATT and CDR2 SNEGSKA (reference sequence). J lost 0 bases, V lost 5 bases, and 12 bases had no gene match. DNA of the CDR3: TGCAGTGCTCTACGAACAGACAGGGGATATAGCAATCAGCCCCAGCATTTT. It translates to CSALRTDRGYSNQPQHF.

The chain couples TRBV4-3 to TRBJ2-3; perhaps TRBD2 as D (6 bases). The germline CDR1 and CDR2 sequences are LGHNA and YSLEER. The CDR3 sequence is 19 residues long. V was clipped by 4 bases and J by 2 bases, with 25 bases between them. The CDR3 spells CASSREISEFLATTDTQYF. For the CDR3, the DNA is TGCGCCAGCAGCCGAGAAATCAGCGAATTCCTAGCGACCACAGATACGCAGTATTTT.

The chain links TRBV7-2 to TRBJ2-7; 7 nucleotides agree with TRBD2. From germline, CDR1 is SGHTA and CDR2 FQGNSA. V trimming: 2 bases; J trimming: 7 bases; junction bases outside the gene matches: 17. CDR3 length: 17 residues. The CDR3 sequence: CASSLPPSGRGRDEQYF. DNA of the CDR3: TGTGCCAGCAGCTTACCCCCATCTGGGCGGGGGAGGGATGAGCAGTACTTC.

The chain joins TRBV20-1 to TRBJ2-2; 7 nucleotides agree with TRBD2. The CDR3 totals 18 residues. CDR1 is DFQATT, CDR2 SNEGSKA, per germline (reference sequence). V was pared by 0 bases and J by 7 bases, with 17 bases of the junction left unmatched. CDR3 sequence: CSARDKASGTVGIGELFF. The CDR3 DNA sequence: TGCAGTGCTAGAGATAAGGCTAGCGGTACGGTTGGAATCGGGGAGCTGTTTTTT.

The chain has TRBV7-2 and TRBJ2-1, with 8 bases that match TRBD1. The germline V gene has CDR1 SGHTA and CDR2 FQGNSA. CDR3 length equals 16 residues. The ends lost 5 bases at V and 0 bases at J; junction bases unmatched: 6. The CDR3 nucleotides read TGTGCCAGCAGCCAAGGACAGGGAAGCTCCTACAATGAGCAGTTCTTC. Its translation is CASSQGQGSSYNEQFF.

The chain links TRBV5-1 to TRBJ2-7; a possible D gene is TRBD2 (6 bases). CDR1 is SGHRS and CDR2 is YFSETQ in the germline V gene. V lost 5 bases and J 3 bases, leaving 15 bases between the germline ends. The CDR3 length is 14 residues. CDR3 region: CASRIGTGVYEQYF. The CDR3 DNA is TGCGCCAGCAGGATCGGGACGGGGGTCTACGAGCAGTACTTC.

To note about this clonotype: In this CDR3 the conserved last residue, phenylalanine or tryptophan, is missing, so a read error is likely. The gene calls are TRBV28 and TRBJ2-7; D gene uncertain. Trimming left V 3 bases short and J 2 bases short, with 8 bases between. Germline assignment: CDR1 MDHEN and CDR2 SYDVKM. This CDR3 spans 13 amino acids. Here the CDR3 reads CASSFSSTYEQYL. DNA of the CDR3: TGTGCCAGCAGTTTTTCCTCAACCTACGAGCAGTACCTC.

This clonotype was observed many times. J is TRBJ2-5 and V is TRBV29-1; the D gene is possibly TRBD2 (5 bases). Trimming stripped 6 bases from V and 7 bases from J, with 15 bases between. The CDR3 is 12 residues long. In germline, CDR1 is SQVTM, CDR2 ANQGSEA. DNA of the CDR3: TGCAGCGTCCTGCCGGGGAAGGCGACCCAGTACTTC. This encodes CSVLPGKATQYF.

This clonotype showed up just a few times. The chain uses TRBV7-9 and TRBJ2-7; D remains unclear. V gave up 1 base and J gave up 3 bases, with 10 bases separating them. Germline CDR1 is SEHNR and CDR2 is FQNEAQ (reference sequence). This CDR3 contains 14 residues. CDR3 DNA: TGTGCCAGCAGCTTAGTCGGTGAGATCTACGAGCAGTACTTC. Amino acid sequence: CASSLVGEIYEQYF.